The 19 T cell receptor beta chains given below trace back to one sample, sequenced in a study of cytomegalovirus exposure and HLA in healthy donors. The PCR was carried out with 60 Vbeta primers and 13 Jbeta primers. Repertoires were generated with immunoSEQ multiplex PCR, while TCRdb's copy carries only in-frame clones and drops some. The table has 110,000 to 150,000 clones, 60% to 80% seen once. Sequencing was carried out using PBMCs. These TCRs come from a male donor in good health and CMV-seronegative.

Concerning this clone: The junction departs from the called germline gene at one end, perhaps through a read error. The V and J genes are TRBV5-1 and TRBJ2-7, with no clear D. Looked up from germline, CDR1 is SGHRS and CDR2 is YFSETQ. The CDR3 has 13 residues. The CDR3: CASRLAIGYEQYF. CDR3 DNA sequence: TGCGCCAGCAGATTGGCGATCGGTTACGAGCAGTACTTC.

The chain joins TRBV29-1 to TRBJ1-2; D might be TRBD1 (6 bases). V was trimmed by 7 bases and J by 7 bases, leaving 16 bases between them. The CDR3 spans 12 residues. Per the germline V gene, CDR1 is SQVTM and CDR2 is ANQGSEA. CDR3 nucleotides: TGCAGCGAAACCCAGGGGTTGAGTGGCTACACCTTC. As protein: CSETQGLSGYTF.

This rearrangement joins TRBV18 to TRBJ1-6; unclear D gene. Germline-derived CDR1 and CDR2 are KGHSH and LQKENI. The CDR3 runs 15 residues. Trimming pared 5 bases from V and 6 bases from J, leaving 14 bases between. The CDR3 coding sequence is TGTGCCAGCTCATTCCGACTAGAAATTAATTCACCCCTCCACTTT. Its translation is CASSFRLEINSPLHF.

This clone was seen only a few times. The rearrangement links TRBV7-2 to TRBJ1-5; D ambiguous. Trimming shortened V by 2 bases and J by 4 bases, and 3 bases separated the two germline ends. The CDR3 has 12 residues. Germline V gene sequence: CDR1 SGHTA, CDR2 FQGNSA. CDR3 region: CASSLLNQPQHF. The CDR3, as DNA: TGTGCCAGCAGCTTACTAAATCAGCCCCAGCATTTT.

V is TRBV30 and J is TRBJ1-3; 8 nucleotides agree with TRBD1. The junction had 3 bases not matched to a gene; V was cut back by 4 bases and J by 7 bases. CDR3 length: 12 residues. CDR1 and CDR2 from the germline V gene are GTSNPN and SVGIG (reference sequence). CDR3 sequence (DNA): TGTGCCTGGACAACAGGGGGGAACACCATATATTTT. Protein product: CAWTTGGNTIYF.

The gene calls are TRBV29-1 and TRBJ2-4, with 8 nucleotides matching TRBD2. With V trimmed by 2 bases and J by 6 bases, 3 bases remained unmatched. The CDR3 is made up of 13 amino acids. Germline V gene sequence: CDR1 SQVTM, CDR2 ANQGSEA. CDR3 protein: CSVELLAGNIQYF. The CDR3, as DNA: TGCAGCGTTGAACTCCTAGCGGGAAACATTCAGTACTTC.

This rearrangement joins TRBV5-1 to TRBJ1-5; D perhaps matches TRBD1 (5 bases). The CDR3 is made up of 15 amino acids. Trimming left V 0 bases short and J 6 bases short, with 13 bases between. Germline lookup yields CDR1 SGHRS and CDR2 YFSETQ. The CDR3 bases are TGCGCCAGCAGCTTGGTCACCGGACAAGGTCAGCCCCAGCATTTT. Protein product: CASSLVTGQGQPQHF.

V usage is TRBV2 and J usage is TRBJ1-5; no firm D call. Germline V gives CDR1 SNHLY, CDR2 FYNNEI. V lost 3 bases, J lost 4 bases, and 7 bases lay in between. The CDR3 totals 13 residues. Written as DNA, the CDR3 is TGTGCCAGCAGTGACAGTACAAATCAGCCCCAGCATTTT. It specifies CASSDSTNQPQHF.

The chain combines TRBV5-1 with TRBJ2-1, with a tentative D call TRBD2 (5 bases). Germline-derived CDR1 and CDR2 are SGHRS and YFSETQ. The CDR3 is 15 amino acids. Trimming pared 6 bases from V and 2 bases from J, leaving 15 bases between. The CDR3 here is CASIQTSSPYNEQFF. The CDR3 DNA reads TGCGCCAGCATCCAAACTAGTTCCCCCTACAATGAGCAGTTCTTC.

The CDR3 protein is CASSQVVRDVQPQHF. The CDR3 DNA follows: TGTGCCAGCAGCCAAGTGGTCAGGGATGTCCAGCCCCAGCATTTT. The chain joins TRBV4-2 to TRBJ1-5; D is possibly TRBD1 (5 bases). CDR1 and CDR2 (germline): LGHNA, YNFKEQ. The CDR3 spans 15 residues. V was trimmed by 1 base and J by 7 bases, leaving 14 bases between them.

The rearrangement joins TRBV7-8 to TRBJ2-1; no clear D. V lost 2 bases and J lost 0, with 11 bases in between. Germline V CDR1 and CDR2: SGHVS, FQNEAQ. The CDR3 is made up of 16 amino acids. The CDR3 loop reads CASSLMASSSYNEQFF. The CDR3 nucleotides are TGTGCCAGCAGCTTAATGGCTTCAAGCTCCTACAATGAGCAGTTCTTC. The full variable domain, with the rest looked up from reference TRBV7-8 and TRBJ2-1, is GAGVSQSPRYKVAKRGQDVALRCDPISGHVSLFWYQQALGQGPEFLTYFQNEAQLDKSGLPSDRFFAERPEGSVSTLKIQRTQQEDSAVYLCASSLMASSSYNEQFFGPGTRLTVL.

CDR3 nucleotide sequence: TGTGCCAGCTCACCTATCGATGGACAGGGGGCCTCCGGAGGCTACACCTTC. It is translated as CASSPIDGQGASGGYTF. The V gene is TRBV18, the J gene TRBJ1-2; TRBD1 matches 11 bases. Germline CDR1 KGHSH, CDR2 LQKENI. There are 17 residues in the CDR3. V shed 3 bases, J shed 8 bases, and the junction held 14 bases outside the gene matches. The full variable domain, rest sourced from reference TRBV18 and TRBJ1-2, is NAGVMQNPRHLVRRRGQEARLRCSPMKGHSHVYWYRQLPEEGLKFMVYLQKENIIDESGMPKERFSAEFPKEGPSILRIQQVVRGDSAAYFCASSPIDGQGASGGYTFGSGTRLTVV.

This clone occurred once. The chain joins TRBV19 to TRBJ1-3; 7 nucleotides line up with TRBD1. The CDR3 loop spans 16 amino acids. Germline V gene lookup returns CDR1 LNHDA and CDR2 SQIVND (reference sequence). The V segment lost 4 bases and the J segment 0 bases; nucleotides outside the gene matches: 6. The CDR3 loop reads CASSKQGPGSGNTIYF. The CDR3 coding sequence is TGTGCCAGTAGTAAACAGGGGCCTGGCTCTGGAAACACCATATATTTT.

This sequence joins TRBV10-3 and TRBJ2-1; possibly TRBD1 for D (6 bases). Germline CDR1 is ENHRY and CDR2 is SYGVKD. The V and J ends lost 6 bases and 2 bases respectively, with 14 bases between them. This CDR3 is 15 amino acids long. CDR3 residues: CAIRVDSAPYNEQFF. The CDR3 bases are TGTGCCATCAGGGTGGACAGTGCCCCCTACAATGAGCAGTTCTTC.

The CDR3 region is CASSQSETGEAFF. The CDR3 nucleotides read TGTGCCAGCTCACAATCCGAGACAGGGGAGGCTTTCTTT. The chain is built from TRBV18 and TRBJ1-1, with 8 positions matching TRBD1. The CDR3 extends over 13 amino acids. V shed 4 bases and J 11 bases; nucleotides not matched to a gene: 9. The germline V gene encodes CDR1 KGHSH and CDR2 LQKENI. Together with reference TRBV18 and TRBJ1-1, the CDR3 gives the full variable domain: NAGVMQNPRHLVRRRGQEARLRCSPMKGHSHVYWYRQLPEEGLKFMVYLQKENIIDESGMPKERFSAEFPKEGPSILRIQQVVRGDSAAYFCASSQSETGEAFFGQGTRLTVV.

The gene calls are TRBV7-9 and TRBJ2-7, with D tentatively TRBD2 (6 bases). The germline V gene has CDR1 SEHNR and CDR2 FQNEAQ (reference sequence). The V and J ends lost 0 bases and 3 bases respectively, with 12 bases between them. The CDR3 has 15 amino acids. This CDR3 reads CASSLARGTFYEQYF. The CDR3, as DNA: TGTGCCAGCAGCTTAGCCCGGGGGACCTTCTACGAGCAGTACTTC.

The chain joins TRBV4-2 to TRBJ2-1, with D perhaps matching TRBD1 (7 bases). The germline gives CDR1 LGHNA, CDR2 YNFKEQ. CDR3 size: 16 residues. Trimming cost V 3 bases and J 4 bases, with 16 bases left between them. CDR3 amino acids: CASSQGLTGIYNEQFF. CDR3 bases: TGTGCCAGCAGCCAGGGACTGACAGGGATATACAATGAGCAGTTCTTC.

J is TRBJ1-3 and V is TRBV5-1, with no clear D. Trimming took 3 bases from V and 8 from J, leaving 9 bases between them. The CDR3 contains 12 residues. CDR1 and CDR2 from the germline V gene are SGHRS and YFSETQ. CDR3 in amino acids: CASSSREDTIYF. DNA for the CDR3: TGCGCCAGCAGCTCCCGTGAGGACACCATATATTTT.

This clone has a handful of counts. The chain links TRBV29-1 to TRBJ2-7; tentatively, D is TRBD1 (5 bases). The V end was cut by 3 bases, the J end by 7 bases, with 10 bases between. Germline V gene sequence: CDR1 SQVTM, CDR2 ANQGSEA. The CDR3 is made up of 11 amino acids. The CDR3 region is CSVDRAGEQYF. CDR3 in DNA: TGCAGCGTTGACAGGGCTGGGGAGCAGTACTTC.